A single sample is the source of the 11 T cell receptor beta chains below, sequenced in a study of CD8 T cells in ankylosing spondylitis. TCRdb reanalysed the 5' RACE reads using MiXCR and keeps one entry per CDR3 protein. The sample lists 200,000 or so distinct CDR3 sequences; over 10% were seen once. Input material: blood, either unsorted or a sorted T cell fraction (not recorded which). Receptors originate from a female donor with ankylosing spondylitis or in good health (not recorded which).

This clonotype was counted many times. The CDR3 DNA reads TGTGCCAGCAGGGACAGAGCTCAAGAGACCCAGTACTTC. Translation: CASRDRAQETQYF. The gene calls are TRBV5-4 and TRBJ2-5; TRBD1 is a possible D gene (6 bases). V was cut by 5 bases and J by 2 bases, with 10 bases left in between. The CDR3 spans 13 residues. Germline CDR1 and CDR2: SGHNT and YYREEE (reference sequence).

This clonotype has a handful of counts. The J gene is TRBJ2-1, the V gene TRBV7-2, with D perhaps given as TRBD1 or TRBD2 (5 bases each). V shed 1 base and J shed 11 bases, with 9 bases lying between them. The CDR3 extends over 12 amino acids. CDR1 SGHTA and CDR2 FQGNSA come from the germline V gene. The DNA for the CDR3 is TGTGCCAGCAGCTTAGGAGGGACGCAGCAGTTCTTC. Translation gives CASSLGGTQQFF. The full variable domain, its missing parts supplied by reference TRBV7-2 and TRBJ2-1, is GAGVSQSPSNKVTEKGKDVELRCDPISGHTALYWYRQSLGQGLEFLIYFQGNSAPDKSGLPSDRFSAERTGGSVSTLTIQRTQQEDSAVYLCASSLGGTQQFFGPGTRLTVL.

V gene TRBV20-1 combines with J gene TRBJ2-2; D unresolved. Germline-derived CDR1 and CDR2 are DFQATT and SNEGSKA (reference sequence). Between the trimmed V and J ends, which lost 3 bases and 2 bases, there was a span of 7 bases. There are 13 residues in the CDR3. The CDR3 nucleotides are TGCAGTGCTAGTAAAGGCAACACCGGGGAGCTGTTTTTT. Amino acid sequence: CSASKGNTGELFF.

This clonotype was counted only a few times. This chain links TRBV7-9 with TRBJ1-1; no clear D gene. Trimming left V 2 bases short and J 0 bases short, with 10 bases between. The CDR3 has 15 amino acids. CDR1 and CDR2 from the germline V gene are SEHNR and FQNEAQ (reference sequence). The CDR3 sequence: CASSLLASMNTEAFF. Here the CDR3 DNA reads TGTGCCAGCAGCTTATTAGCCAGCATGAACACTGAAGCTTTCTTT.

This clonotype was observed a handful of times. The gene calls are TRBV4-2 and TRBJ2-7; TRBD2 matches 9 bases. Germline CDR1 reads LGHNA; CDR2 reads YNFKEQ. CDR3 length: 16 amino acids. J gave up 3 bases and V 1 base, and 7 bases lay outside the gene matches. Here the CDR3 DNA reads TGTGCCAGCAGCCAAGGATCTAGCGGGATGGGCTACGAGCAGTACTTC. It codes for CASSQGSSGMGYEQYF.

This clonotype was seen at least ten times. V is TRBV5-1 and J is TRBJ2-3, with 10 positions matching TRBD2. This CDR3 has 18 amino acids. The V and J ends lost 4 bases and 4 bases, in that order; junction bases with no gene match: 15. Germline V gene sequence: CDR1 SGHRS, CDR2 YFSETQ. DNA of the CDR3: TGCGCCAGCAGCCAAGGCCCACTAGCGGGACGTTCCGCAGATACGCAGTATTTT. It translates to CASSQGPLAGRSADTQYF.

This clonotype has ten or more counts. The rearrangement uses TRBV20-1 and TRBJ2-3, with 10 bases aligning to TRBD2. Per the germline V gene, CDR1 is DFQATT and CDR2 is SNEGSKA (reference sequence). The CDR3 is 19 amino acids. The trim removed 1 base at V and 0 bases at J, leaving 13 bases unmatched. The CDR3 sequence: CSARVPQGLAPASTDTQYF. The CDR3 bases are TGCAGTGCTAGAGTTCCCCAGGGACTAGCGCCAGCTAGCACAGATACGCAGTATTTT.

This clonotype was seen ten or more times. The chain couples TRBV29-1 to TRBJ1-2; D uncertain. Germline CDR1 SQVTM, CDR2 ANQGSEA. The V gene lost 4 bases and the J gene lost 8 bases, with 14 bases spanning the gap. The CDR3 contains 12 residues. CDR3 sequence (DNA): TGCAGCGTTGCGTCTCTACGGGAGGGCTACACCTTC. This encodes CSVASLREGYTF.

The J gene is TRBJ2-5, the V gene TRBV29-1; 10 bases fit TRBD2. This CDR3 has 17 residues. CDR1 and CDR2 (germline): SQVTM, ANQGSEA. Trimming cost V 0 bases and J 2 bases; bases outside gene matches: 9. DNA of the CDR3: TGCAGCGTTGAAGATCTTCAGCGGGAGGGGGTACAAGAGACCCAGTACTTC. Encoded protein: CSVEDLQREGVQETQYF.

This clonotype appeared many times. This chain connects TRBV5-1 to TRBJ2-7; TRBD1 might be the D (5 bases). The CDR3 runs to 15 residues. Trimming removed 4 bases at V and 0 bases at J, with 14 bases between. Germline-derived CDR1 and CDR2 are SGHRS and YFSETQ. The chain's CDR3 is CASSPGHTSSYEQYF. The CDR3 bases are TGCGCCAGCAGCCCAGGACATACGAGCTCCTACGAGCAGTACTTC.

The sample holds a few counts of this clonotype. The rearrangement joins TRBV6-1 to TRBJ1-5; the D gene is possibly TRBD1 (6 bases). Germline CDR1 and CDR2: MNHNS and SASEGT. The V end was cut by 5 bases, the J end by 4 bases, with 12 bases between. The CDR3 totals 14 residues. The CDR3: CASSSGQRNQPQHF. In DNA form, the CDR3 reads TGTGCCAGCAGTAGCGGACAGAGAAATCAGCCCCAGCATTTT.